Presented here are 24 T cell receptor beta chains from one specimen sequenced in a study of cytomegalovirus exposure and HLA in healthy donors. Both 60 Vbeta primers and 13 Jbeta primers went into the PCR. Only in-frame clones appear in the TCRdb table, and some are missing; sequencing was by immunoSEQ multiplex PCR. The sample's table shows more than 90,000 clones. Sequenced input: PBMCs. The origin of the receptors is a man aged 25 to 40 in good health and CMV-seronegative.

The V gene is TRBV19, the J gene TRBJ1-2, with D hard to call. CDR3 size: 14 residues. Germline loops: CDR1 LNHDA, CDR2 SQIVND (reference sequence). The V and J ends lost 1 base and 2 bases respectively, with 8 bases between them. The CDR3 coding sequence is TGTGCCAGTAGTATAGGGGCCAGCAACTATGGCTACACCTTC. Amino acid sequence: CASSIGASNYGYTF.

This rearrangement joins TRBV5-1 to TRBJ1-2; D not resolved. The CDR3 spans 19 residues. The germline V and J ends were trimmed by 4 bases and 8 bases, with 33 bases remaining between them. Germline V gene lookup returns CDR1 SGHRS and CDR2 YFSETQ. Written as DNA, the CDR3 is TGCGCCAGCAGCCCGTCGATGGTTGGTAACCCCGCCAAGCGTTCCGGCTACACCTTC. Encoded protein: CASSPSMVGNPAKRSGYTF.

The chain combines TRBV5-5 with TRBJ1-4, with 7 bases fitting TRBD1. This CDR3 has 15 residues. The germline CDR1 and CDR2 sequences are SGHKS and YYEKEE (reference sequence). Trimming removed 0 bases from V and 8 bases from J; junction bases left unmatched: 7. CDR3 in amino acids: CASSLEGTAGEKLFF. As DNA, the CDR3 is TGTGCCAGCAGCTTGGAGGGGACAGCAGGGGAAAAACTGTTTTTT.

V and J are TRBV4-1 and TRBJ2-7, with a tentative D call TRBD2 (6 bases). CDR3 length equals 15 residues. CDR1 is MGHRA, CDR2 YSYEKL, per germline. Trimming pared 1 base from V and 2 bases from J, leaving 12 bases between. CDR3 region: CASSQGGGDPYEQYF. The CDR3, as DNA: TGCGCCAGCAGCCAAGGAGGAGGGGACCCCTACGAGCAGTACTTC.

The chain combines TRBV4-2 with TRBJ2-7; a weak D match, TRBD1 (5 bases). In germline, CDR1 is LGHNA, CDR2 YNFKEQ. Trimming shortened V by 0 bases and J by 9 bases, and 15 bases separated the two germline ends. CDR3 size: 14 residues. CDR3 in amino acids: CASSQDRGFPPQYF. DNA of the CDR3: TGTGCCAGCAGCCAAGATAGGGGCTTCCCTCCGCAGTACTTC.

This chain joins TRBV9 and TRBJ1-5; D is ambiguous. The CDR3 loop spans 15 amino acids. Germline V gene data show CDR1 as SGDLS and CDR2 as YYNGEE. Trimming removed 1 base from V and 2 bases from J, with 10 bases in between. The CDR3 DNA follows: TGTGCCAGCAGCGTATCCCCGTCGGGCAATCAGCCCCAGCATTTT. As protein: CASSVSPSGNQPQHF.

The gene calls are TRBV9 and TRBJ2-5, with D perhaps TRBD2 (6 bases). This CDR3 spans 16 amino acids. Trimming cost V 3 bases and J 2 bases, with 17 bases left between them. Germline-derived CDR1 and CDR2 are SGDLS and YYNGEE. This chain's CDR3 is CASSAGLLYPQETQYF. The CDR3 bases are TGTGCCAGCAGCGCGGGACTTTTATATCCGCAAGAGACCCAGTACTTC.

The rearrangement uses TRBV2 and TRBJ2-2; D remains ambiguous. Germline V CDR1 and CDR2: SNHLY, FYNNEI. CDR3 length: 14 residues. V was pared by 7 bases and J by 1 base, with 10 bases between. CDR3 loop: CASKSDWNTGELFF. CDR3 nucleotides: TGTGCCAGCAAGTCAGATTGGAACACCGGGGAGCTGTTTTTT.

The J gene is TRBJ1-5, the V gene TRBV29-1, with a possible D match to TRBD1 (5 bases). V lost 6 bases, J lost 5 bases, and 17 bases lay in between. The CDR3 loop spans 14 amino acids. CDR1 and CDR2 from the germline V gene are SQVTM and ANQGSEA. In DNA form, the CDR3 reads TGCAGCGTCGTCACCACTTACAGGTATCAGCCCCAGCATTTT. As protein: CSVVTTYRYQPQHF.

V and J are TRBV18 and TRBJ1-4, with no clear D. The V gene's germline CDR1 is KGHSH and CDR2 LQKENI. The CDR3 is 17 amino acids. Trimming took off 0 bases at V and 0 bases at J, with 11 bases between the two ends. The CDR3: CASSPPVIRSTNEKLFF. CDR3 DNA sequence: TGTGCCAGCTCACCACCGGTAATCAGATCAACTAATGAAAAACTGTTTTTT.

This sequence joins TRBV6-5 and TRBJ2-1; unclear D gene. The ends were cut back, 7 bases at V and 0 bases at J, with 10 bases in the middle. Germline lookup yields CDR1 MNHEY and CDR2 SVGAGI. The CDR3 sequence is 14 residues long. The CDR3 loop is CASTPLSSYNEQFF. The CDR3 DNA sequence: TGTGCCAGCACTCCCCTTAGCTCCTACAATGAGCAGTTCTTC.

The rearrangement links TRBV5-4 to TRBJ2-1; D may be TRBD1 (7 bases). Germline V gene lookup returns CDR1 SGHNT and CDR2 YYREEE (reference sequence). The CDR3 covers 17 residues. V lost 4 bases to trimming and J lost 0 bases, with 17 bases between them. CDR3 sequence: CASSNQGGRGSYNEQFF. CDR3 sequence (DNA): TGTGCCAGCAGCAACCAGGGGGGAAGGGGCTCCTACAATGAGCAGTTCTTC.

V usage is TRBV19 and J usage is TRBJ2-2; weak D call: TRBD1 (5 bases). V shed 7 bases and J shed 1 base, with 16 bases lying between them. There are 16 residues in the CDR3. Germline CDR1 LNHDA, CDR2 SQIVND (reference sequence). In DNA form, the CDR3 reads TGTGCCAGTAAGTTGGCCCCAGGACAGAACACCGGGGAGCTGTTTTTT. Its protein product is CASKLAPGQNTGELFF. Variable domain in full (rest from reference TRBV19 and TRBJ2-2): DGGITQSPKYLFRKEGQNVTLSCEQNLNHDAMYWYRQDPGQGLRLIYYSQIVNDFQKGDIAEGYSVSREKKESFPLTVTSAQKNPTAFYLCASKLAPGQNTGELFFGEGSRLTVL.

This rearrangement joins TRBV7-6 to TRBJ1-3; D possibly corresponds to TRBD1 (5 bases). Trimming took off 1 base at V and 0 bases at J, with 16 bases between the two ends. The length of the CDR3 is 18 residues. Germline V lookup: CDR1 SGHVS, CDR2 FNYEAQ. The DNA of the CDR3 is TGTGCCAGCAGCTTAGTCCAAAACCAGGGTTACTCTGGAAACACCATATATTTT. Translated: CASSLVQNQGYSGNTIYF.

The chain joins TRBV6-5 to TRBJ2-3, with a weak D call TRBD2 (6 bases). The CDR3 has 13 amino acids. Looked up from germline, CDR1 is MNHEY and CDR2 is SVGAGI. The germline V and J ends were trimmed by 7 bases and 5 bases, with 13 bases remaining between them. CDR3 residues: CASKTSSLDTQYF. The CDR3 DNA sequence: TGTGCCAGCAAAACTAGCTCCCTAGATACGCAGTATTTT.

The chain joins TRBV5-6 to TRBJ2-5; D is unclear. The germline V gene has CDR1 SGHDT and CDR2 YYEEEE. The CDR3 has 14 residues. V was shortened by 0 bases and J by 5 bases, with 11 bases between the two germline ends. The CDR3 loop reads CASSLGARLETQYF. Here the CDR3 DNA reads TGTGCCAGCAGCTTGGGAGCTAGGCTCGAGACCCAGTACTTC. Filled out from reference TRBV5-6 and TRBJ2-5, the complete variable domain reads DAGVTQSPTHLIKTRGQQVTLRCSPKSGHDTVSWYQQALGQGPQFIFQYYEEEERQRGNFPDRFSGHQFPNYSSELNVNALLLGDSALYLCASSLGARLETQYFGPGTRLLVL.

J is TRBJ2-3 and V is TRBV29-1; 12 bases match TRBD1. With V trimmed by 4 bases and J by 6 bases, 2 bases remained unmatched. The CDR3 spans 13 residues. CDR1 is SQVTM and CDR2 is ANQGSEA in the germline V gene. CDR3 DNA sequence: TGCAGCGTTGTGGGACAGGGGGCGGATACGCAGTATTTT. Its translation: CSVVGQGADTQYF.

The chain is built from TRBV5-1 and TRBJ2-7; 7 nucleotides align to TRBD1. Germline loops: CDR1 SGHRS, CDR2 YFSETQ. This CDR3 has 13 residues. J lost 2 bases, V lost 3 bases, and 2 bases had no gene match. CDR3 DNA: TGCGCCAGCAGCTCCGGGACAGCCTACGAGCAGTACTTC. Its translation is CASSSGTAYEQYF.

The V call is TRBV6-5, the J call TRBJ2-7; 7 nucleotides line up with TRBD1. The CDR3 length is 15 residues. V dropped 7 bases and J dropped 1; count of bases not matched to a gene: 10. In germline, CDR1 is MNHEY, CDR2 SVGAGI. CDR3 coding DNA: TGTGCCAGCAACCCGCTACCACAGGGGTCCTACGAGCAGTACTTC. It codes for CASNPLPQGSYEQYF.

The gene calls are TRBV4-1 and TRBJ2-5, with 8 bases matching TRBD2. The V and J ends lost 3 bases and 4 bases, in that order; junction bases with no gene match: 10. Germline lookup yields CDR1 MGHRA and CDR2 YSYEKL. The CDR3 runs 16 residues. The DNA of the CDR3 is TGCGCCAGCAGCCAGGGGGGAGTAGCGGGGAGAGAGACCCAGTACTTC. Translated: CASSQGGVAGRETQYF.

The V call is TRBV6-6, the J call TRBJ1-4, with a possible D match to TRBD1 (5 bases). Germline values: CDR1 MNHNY, CDR2 SVGAGI (reference sequence). The V and J ends lost 2 bases and 4 bases respectively, with 5 bases between them. The CDR3 consists of 13 residues. The CDR3 DNA is TGTGCCAGCAGTTACAGGGGTAATGAAAAACTGTTTTTT. It is translated as CASSYRGNEKLFF.

This sequence joins TRBV5-6 and TRBJ1-2, with 11 bases lining up with TRBD1. V was clipped by 4 bases and J by 3 bases; unmatched bases: 11. The germline CDR1 and CDR2 sequences are SGHDT and YYEEEE. The CDR3 length is 17 residues. In DNA, the CDR3 is TGTGCCAGCAGCCCATCCGGGACAGGGGGTACGCACTATGGCTACACCTTC. This sequence encodes CASSPSGTGGTHYGYTF. The full variable domain, rest sourced from reference TRBV5-6 and TRBJ1-2, is DAGVTQSPTHLIKTRGQQVTLRCSPKSGHDTVSWYQQALGQGPQFIFQYYEEEERQRGNFPDRFSGHQFPNYSSELNVNALLLGDSALYLCASSPSGTGGTHYGYTFGSGTRLTVV.

This rearrangement joins TRBV27 to TRBJ1-4; D is undetermined. This CDR3 spans 13 amino acids. The V gene lost 3 bases and the J gene lost 7 bases, with 9 bases spanning the gap. CDR1 is MNHEY and CDR2 is SMNVEV in the germline V gene (reference sequence). The CDR3 region is CASSFKEREKLFF. CDR3 nucleotide sequence: TGTGCCAGCAGTTTTAAGGAGCGTGAAAAACTGTTTTTT.

The chain couples TRBV7-9 to TRBJ1-5; D unresolved. Germline V gives CDR1 SEHNR, CDR2 FQNEAQ (reference sequence). The V and J ends lost 3 bases and 4 bases respectively, with 10 bases between them. This CDR3 contains 14 residues. CDR3 residues: CASSFGVENQPQHF. The CDR3 DNA reads as TGTGCCAGCAGCTTCGGGGTAGAGAATCAGCCCCAGCATTTT.